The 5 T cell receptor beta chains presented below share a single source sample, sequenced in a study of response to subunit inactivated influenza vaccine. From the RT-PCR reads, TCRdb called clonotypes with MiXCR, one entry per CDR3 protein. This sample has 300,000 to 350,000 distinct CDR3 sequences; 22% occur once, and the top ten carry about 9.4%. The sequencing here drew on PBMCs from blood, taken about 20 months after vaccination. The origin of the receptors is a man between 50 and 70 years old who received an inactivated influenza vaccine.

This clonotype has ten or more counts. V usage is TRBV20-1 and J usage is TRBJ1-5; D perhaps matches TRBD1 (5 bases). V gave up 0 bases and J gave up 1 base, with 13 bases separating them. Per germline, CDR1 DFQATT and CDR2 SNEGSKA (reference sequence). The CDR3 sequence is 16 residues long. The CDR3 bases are TGCAGTGCTAGAGACCCCCGGGACGGAAGCAATCAGCCCCAGCATTTT. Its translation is CSARDPRDGSNQPQHF.

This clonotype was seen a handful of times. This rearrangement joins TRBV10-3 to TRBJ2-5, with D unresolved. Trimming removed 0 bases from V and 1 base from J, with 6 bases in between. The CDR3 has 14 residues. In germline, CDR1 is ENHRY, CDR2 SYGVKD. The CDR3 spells CAISESSFQETQYF. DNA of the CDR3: TGTGCCATCAGTGAGTCGAGCTTCCAAGAGACCCAGTACTTC.

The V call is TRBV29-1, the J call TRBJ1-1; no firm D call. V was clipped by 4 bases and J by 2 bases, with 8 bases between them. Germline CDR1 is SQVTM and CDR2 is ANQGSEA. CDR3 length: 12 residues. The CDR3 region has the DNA TGCAGCGTTGTGGCCCCTAACACTGAAGCTTTCTTT. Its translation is CSVVAPNTEAFF.

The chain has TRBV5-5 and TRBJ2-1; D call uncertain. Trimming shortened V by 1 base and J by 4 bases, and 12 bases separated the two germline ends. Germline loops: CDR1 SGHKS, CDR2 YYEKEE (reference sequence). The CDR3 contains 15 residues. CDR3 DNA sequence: TGTGCCAGCAGCTTGACCCCAGGTGGATACAATGAGCAGTTCTTC. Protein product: CASSLTPGGYNEQFF.

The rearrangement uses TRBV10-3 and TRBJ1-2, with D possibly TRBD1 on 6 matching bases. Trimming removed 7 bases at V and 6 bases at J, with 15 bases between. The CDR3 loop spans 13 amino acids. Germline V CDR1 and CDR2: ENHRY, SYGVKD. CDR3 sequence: CAINRDVSHGYTF. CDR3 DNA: TGTGCCATCAACAGGGATGTGAGCCATGGCTACACCTTC.